These 13 T cell receptor beta chains were sequenced from one sample in a study of tumor and adjacent non-tumor tissue in lung cancer. Three rounds of nested PCR, following a modified ARM-PCR protocol, produced the TCRbeta library. TCRdb reprocessed the multiplex PCR reads with MiXCR, giving one entry per CDR3 protein. The data hold around 50,000 distinct CDR3 sequences, with 55% to 65% observed a single time. The template was RNA from unsorted bulk tissue. This non-tumor lung sample came from over 3 cm beyond the tumor edge. Sequenced input: distant non-tumor lung tissue. The receptors were sampled from a woman in her seventies with non-small cell lung cancer.

A word on this clonotype: Germline and junction disagree at one end, which may indicate a read error. The V gene is TRBV11-2, the J gene TRBJ2-7; D remains unclear. The CDR3 spans 14 residues. Germline V gene data show CDR1 as SGHAT and CDR2 as FQNNGV. The CDR3 region has the DNA TGTGCCAGCAGCTCAATGCTAACAGCCTACGAGAAGTACTTC. This gives the protein CASSSMLTAYEKYF. Variable domain in full (rest from reference TRBV11-2 and TRBJ2-7): EAGVAQSPRYKIIEKRQSVAFWCNPISGHATLYWYQQILGQGPKLLIQFQNNGVVDDSQLPKDRFSAERLKGVDSTLKIQPAKLEDSAVYLCASSSMLTAYEKYFGPGTRLTVT.

V and J are TRBV29-1 and TRBJ2-3, with 8 bases aligning to TRBD1. J lost 4 bases, V lost 4 bases, and 4 bases had no gene match. The CDR3 is 13 residues long. CDR1 and CDR2 from the germline V gene are SQVTM and ANQGSEA. CDR3 sequence: CSVAETGADTQYF. DNA of the CDR3: TGCAGCGTTGCCGAGACAGGGGCAGATACGCAGTATTTT.

This clonotype appeared many times. The chain employs TRBV5-1 and TRBJ2-3; D may match TRBD1 or TRBD2 (5 bases each). The germline V gene has CDR1 SGHRS and CDR2 YFSETQ. This CDR3 is built from 17 residues. Between the trimmed V and J ends, which lost 2 bases and 0 bases, there was a span of 16 bases. CDR3 sequence (DNA): TGCGCCAGCAGCTTCGGGGCGTCGGCGGAGAGCACAGATACGCAGTATTTT. Translated: CASSFGASAESTDTQYF.

The V gene is TRBV6-1, the J gene TRBJ1-2; D possibly corresponds to TRBD1 (5 bases). Trimming removed 2 bases from V and 8 bases from J, with 24 bases in between. The CDR3 has 17 residues. Germline CDR1 and CDR2: MNHNS and SASEGT. CDR3 in amino acids: CASSESHRTSQRGGYTF. The CDR3 DNA sequence: TGTGCCAGCAGTGAATCGCACCGGACATCGCAAAGAGGAGGCTACACCTTC.

This clonotype was seen ten or more times. DNA for the CDR3: TGTGCCAGCACTCGGAACCAGGGGGCGCGGAATGAGCAGTTCTTC. It codes for CASTRNQGARNEQFF. The J gene is TRBJ2-1, the V gene TRBV6-2 or TRBV6-3; 8 bases are a match to TRBD1. Per germline, CDR1 MNHEY and CDR2 SVGEGT. V was pared by 7 bases and J by 7 bases, with 12 bases of the junction left unmatched. This CDR3 has 15 amino acids.

As regards this clonotype: This clone may be a read error of a much larger clone one base away. The V and J genes are TRBV5-4 and TRBJ2-1, with D tentatively TRBD2 (7 bases). This CDR3 is built from 15 residues. Germline V gene lookup returns CDR1 SGHNT and CDR2 YYREEE (reference sequence). Trimming cost V 3 bases and J 8 bases, with 18 bases left between them. The CDR3 nucleotides are TGTGCCAGCAGCTCGACTAGCAGGGGCATCTATGAGCAGTTCTTC. Encoded protein: CASSSTSRGIYEQFF.

Points on this clonotype: A much larger clone is a single base away; this may be a read error. The chain has TRBV5-4 and TRBJ2-7, with D perhaps given as TRBD1 or TRBD2 (5 bases each). The CDR3 runs 14 residues. From germline, CDR1 is SGHNT and CDR2 YYREEE (reference sequence). The V gene lost 0 bases and the J gene lost 7 bases, with 14 bases spanning the gap. This chain's CDR3 is CASSLDVGAEEQYF. For the CDR3, the DNA is TGTGCCAGCAGCTTGGATGTCGGGGCAGAGGAGCAGTACTTC.

This clonotype was counted between two and nine times. This may arise from a read error, as a much more abundant clone is one base away. The chain joins TRBV30 to TRBJ2-7; D perhaps matches TRBD2 (5 bases). The CDR3 covers 14 residues. The germline V gene encodes CDR1 GTSNPN and CDR2 SVGIG (reference sequence). V lost 3 bases and J lost 2, with 14 bases in between. The CDR3 sequence is CAWRADWNPYEQYF. DNA for the CDR3: TGTGCCTGGAGAGCGGACTGGAACCCCTACGAGCAGTACTTC.

This clonotype was seen only a few times. The junction differs from germline at one of its ends, possibly a read error. V and J are TRBV5-4 and TRBJ2-7; 8 nucleotides line up with TRBD2. CDR3 length: 15 amino acids. CDR1 and CDR2 (germline): SGHNT, YYREEE (reference sequence). CDR3 bases: TGTACCAGCAGCTTGGGGACCGCGGGAGGATCCGAGCAGTACTTC. It codes for CTSSLGTAGGSEQYF.

Notes on this clonotype: Its ends do not fully match the called genes, so a read error is possible. This rearrangement joins TRBV13 to TRBJ1-1; tentatively, D is TRBD1 (6 bases). The CDR3 extends over 13 amino acids. From germline, CDR1 is PRHDT and CDR2 FYEKMQ (reference sequence). The CDR3 sequence: CASAGGQYTEVFF. CDR3 DNA: TGTGCCAGCGCGGGGGGGCAATATACTGAAGTTTTCTTT.

V is TRBV29-1 and J is TRBJ2-1; a weak D match, TRBD2 (5 bases). CDR1 is SQVTM, CDR2 ANQGSEA, per germline. The CDR3 is 12 residues long. The CDR3 reads CIAHGTYNEQFF. The CDR3 nucleotides are TGCATCGCGCACGGGACCTACAATGAGCAGTTCTTC.

This clonotype was counted ten times or more. This chain connects TRBV12-3 or TRBV12-4 to TRBJ2-1; D is undetermined. V lost 5 bases and J lost 9, with 23 bases in between. The length of the CDR3 is 16 residues. CDR3 in DNA: TGTGCCAGCAGTGGTTTGGGGTTACGCGCTACAACTGAGCAGTTCTTC. It translates to CASSGLGLRATTEQFF.

There are many counts of this clonotype. The rearrangement uses TRBV28 and TRBJ2-5, with a possible D match to TRBD2 (5 bases). From germline, CDR1 is MDHEN and CDR2 SYDVKM. The CDR3 sequence is 15 residues long. Trimming pared 6 bases from V and 5 bases from J, leaving 19 bases between. CDR3 bases: TGTGCCAGCAGCCTACTGGCGGGTGGTAAGGAGACCCAGTACTTC. Translating it yields CASSLLAGGKETQYF.